The next 19 T cell receptor beta chains were all read from a single sample in a study of T-cell memory formation after mild COVID-19. TCRdb re-analysed the 5' RACE reads in MiXCR, keeping a single row per CDR3 protein. Of around 410,000 distinct CDR3 sequences listed, 23% were seen once; the top ten hold about an eighth. Sequenced sample: PBMCs or a T cell subset sorted from them (not recorded which). The receptor source for this set is an adult woman who had mild COVID-19 (a few samples of this study predate the infection). Cell type and time point are not known.

This clonotype has just a few counts. This chain uses TRBV11-1 with TRBJ2-1; 9 bases fit TRBD2. The CDR3 covers 18 residues. The V gene end was trimmed by 5 bases and the J gene end by 0 bases; junction bases not matched to a gene: 11. Germline V lookup: CDR1 SGHAT, CDR2 FQDESV (reference sequence). DNA for the CDR3: TGTGCCAGCAGCCCTCGGGGTAGCGGGGGACTCTCCTACAATGAGCAGTTCTTC. Protein sequence: CASSPRGSGGLSYNEQFF.

This sequence joins TRBV5-1 and TRBJ2-2; D uncertain. V lost 0 bases and J lost 6, with 9 bases in between. Germline V gives CDR1 SGHRS, CDR2 YFSETQ. This CDR3 spans 14 amino acids. This CDR3 reads CASSLGQVAGELFF. The DNA for the CDR3 is TGCGCCAGCAGCTTGGGTCAGGTCGCCGGGGAGCTGTTTTTT.

The chain combines TRBV9 with TRBJ2-3; 9 positions agree with TRBD2. Per germline, CDR1 SGDLS and CDR2 YYNGEE. This CDR3 spans 17 amino acids. With 4 bases clipped from V and 2 bases from J, the junction kept 11 bases outside the gene matches. This CDR3 is CASSPEGSGSYTDTQYF. The DNA for the CDR3 is TGTGCCAGCAGCCCTGAGGGTAGCGGGAGTTACACAGATACGCAGTATTTT.

This chain uses TRBV5-1 with TRBJ2-3; D might be TRBD2 (5 bases). CDR3 length: 16 amino acids. Germline CDR1 reads SGHRS; CDR2 reads YFSETQ. The V and J ends lost 1 base and 6 bases respectively, with 18 bases between them. The CDR3 protein is CASSLSGKGGQDTQYF. DNA of the CDR3: TGCGCCAGCAGCTTGTCCGGGAAAGGCGGTCAGGATACGCAGTATTTT.

The chain recombines TRBV3-1 with TRBJ1-2, with a weak D call TRBD1 (5 bases). The germline V gene has CDR1 LGHDT and CDR2 YNNKEL (reference sequence). The CDR3 spans 14 residues. The V gene lost 4 bases and the J gene lost 5 bases, with 14 bases spanning the gap. The CDR3 region has the DNA TGTGCCAGCAGCCGGGACGTCCTCTCATATGGCTACACCTTC. Translated, it gives CASSRDVLSYGYTF.

The genes are TRBV3-1 and TRBJ2-7, with 8 bases identical to TRBD2. J was trimmed by 3 bases and V by 5 bases; bases with no gene match: 9. The CDR3 loop spans 15 amino acids. CDR1 and CDR2 from the germline V gene are LGHDT and YNNKEL (reference sequence). CDR3 in amino acids: CASSFAGGARYEQYF. For the CDR3, the DNA is TGTGCCAGCAGCTTCGCGGGGGGCGCCCGCTACGAGCAGTACTTC.

This clonotype occurred a few times. V gene TRBV5-1 combines with J gene TRBJ2-7, with TRBD1 identical over 9 bases. V shed 0 bases, J shed 2 bases, and the junction held 3 bases outside the gene matches. Germline V gives CDR1 SGHRS, CDR2 YFSETQ. The CDR3 is 15 residues long. CDR3 nucleotide sequence: TGCGCCAGCAGCTTGGACAGGGGGCTGACCTACGAGCAGTACTTC. This gives the protein CASSLDRGLTYEQYF.

The chain is built from TRBV6-1 and TRBJ2-2; 7 bases map to TRBD2. J lost 1 base, V lost 4 bases, and 6 bases had no gene match. CDR1 MNHNS and CDR2 SASEGT come from the germline V gene. The CDR3 extends over 16 amino acids. The DNA for the CDR3 is TGTGCCAGCAGTGGCGGCGCTAGCGGGAACACCGGGGAGCTGTTTTTT. This codes for CASSGGASGNTGELFF.

In its sample, this clonotype was seen a few times. The genes are TRBV7-9 and TRBJ1-5; no firm D call. V shed 5 bases and J shed 0 bases, with 8 bases lying between them. CDR3 length equals 14 residues. Germline V lookup: CDR1 SEHNR, CDR2 FQNEAQ (reference sequence). This CDR3 is CASSRQNSNQPQHF. In DNA, the CDR3 is TGTGCCAGCAGCAGACAAAATAGCAATCAGCCCCAGCATTTT.

This clonotype has only a few counts. The chain uses TRBV7-8 and TRBJ2-1, with D possibly matching TRBD1 (6 bases). This CDR3 has 14 amino acids. Germline CDR1 and CDR2: SGHVS and FQNEAQ. Trimming removed 6 bases at V and 3 bases at J, with 12 bases between. CDR3: CASRSGTNYNEQFF. In nucleotides, the CDR3 is TGTGCCAGCAGATCCGGGACAAACTACAATGAGCAGTTCTTC.

This clonotype was detected only a few times. The genes are TRBV20-1 and TRBJ1-1; D is undetermined. Germline V lookup: CDR1 DFQATT, CDR2 SNEGSKA (reference sequence). The CDR3 spans 10 residues. Trimming shortened V by 3 bases and J by 6 bases, and 5 bases separated the two germline ends. CDR3 protein: CSASFPEAFF. Here the CDR3 DNA reads TGCAGTGCTAGTTTCCCTGAAGCTTTCTTT.

This sequence joins TRBV19 and TRBJ2-7, with no clear D. The V and J ends lost 10 bases and 3 bases respectively, with 13 bases between them. This CDR3 is built from 12 residues. Germline CDR1 and CDR2: LNHDA and SQIVND (reference sequence). The CDR3 here is CATRSGIYEQYF. For the CDR3, the DNA is TGTGCCACGCGAAGTGGGATCTACGAGCAGTACTTC. Complete variable domain (other parts from reference TRBV19 and TRBJ2-7): DGGITQSPKYLFRKEGQNVTLSCEQNLNHDAMYWYRQDPGQGLRLIYYSQIVNDFQKGDIAEGYSVSREKKESFPLTVTSAQKNPTAFYLCATRSGIYEQYFGPGTRLTVT.

There are a few counts of this clonotype. The J gene is TRBJ1-3, the V gene TRBV12-3 or TRBV12-4; D gene uncertain. The V gene lost 6 bases and the J gene lost 0 bases, with 9 bases spanning the gap. The CDR3 is made up of 14 amino acids. CDR3 in amino acids: CASSHKSSGNTIYF. The CDR3 DNA follows: TGTGCCAGCAGCCACAAGAGCTCTGGAAACACCATATATTTT.

The V call is TRBV5-1, the J call TRBJ1-1, with 7 nucleotides matching TRBD1. V lost 2 bases and J lost 7; bases outside the gene matches: 8. Germline V gene data show CDR1 as SGHRS and CDR2 as YFSETQ. CDR3 size: 14 residues. CDR3 amino acids: CASSFTGDSDEAFF. The DNA for the CDR3 is TGCGCCAGCAGCTTCACAGGGGATAGCGATGAAGCTTTCTTT.

CDR3 nucleotide sequence: TGTGCCACCAGTGATTTCGGCCTCGGAGGCCAATACGAGCAGTACTTC. Its translation: CATSDFGLGGQYEQYF. The V and J genes are TRBV24-1 and TRBJ2-7; D perhaps matches TRBD2 (5 bases). The CDR3 sequence is 16 residues long. Germline assignment: CDR1 KGHDR and CDR2 SFDVKD. With 1 base removed from V and 4 bases from J, the gap between germline ends came to 16 bases.

This clonotype was counted only a few times. The chain couples TRBV27 to TRBJ2-7, with TRBD1 identical over 8 bases. The CDR3 contains 15 residues. CDR1 is MNHEY and CDR2 is SMNVEV in the germline V gene (reference sequence). Unmatched junction bases numbered 8, after V lost 6 bases and J lost 1 base. CDR3 amino acids: CASRVWTGLSYEQYF. In nucleotides, the CDR3 is TGTGCCAGCAGAGTCTGGACAGGGTTATCCTACGAGCAGTACTTC.

This clonotype was detected many times. This rearrangement joins TRBV7-2 to TRBJ1-2; 7 bases are a match to TRBD1. Unmatched junction bases numbered 10, after V lost 6 bases and J lost 3 bases. The CDR3 spans 15 residues. Looked up from germline, CDR1 is SGHTA and CDR2 is FQGNSA. CDR3 region: CASRRRGGGDYGYTF. The CDR3 DNA sequence: TGTGCCAGCAGACGAAGGGGAGGGGGCGACTATGGCTACACCTTC.

This clonotype was observed a few times. The rearrangement uses TRBV7-2 and TRBJ2-1; 8 bases agree with TRBD1. J gave up 2 bases and V 6 bases, and 12 bases lay outside the gene matches. The CDR3 has 17 residues. CDR1 is SGHTA, CDR2 FQGNSA, per germline. CDR3 loop: CASSSSRGTGTYNEQFF. The CDR3 coding sequence is TGTGCCAGCAGTTCATCCAGGGGGACAGGAACCTACAATGAGCAGTTCTTC.

The rearrangement joins TRBV6-1 to TRBJ2-6; TRBD1 matches at 9 bases. Germline V CDR1 and CDR2: MNHNS, SASEGT. This CDR3 comprises 15 residues. V was pared by 6 bases and J by 0 bases, with 0 bases of the junction left unmatched. CDR3 coding DNA: TGTGCCAGCAGGACAGGGGGCTCTGGGGCCAACGTCCTGACTTTC. It encodes CASRTGGSGANVLTF.